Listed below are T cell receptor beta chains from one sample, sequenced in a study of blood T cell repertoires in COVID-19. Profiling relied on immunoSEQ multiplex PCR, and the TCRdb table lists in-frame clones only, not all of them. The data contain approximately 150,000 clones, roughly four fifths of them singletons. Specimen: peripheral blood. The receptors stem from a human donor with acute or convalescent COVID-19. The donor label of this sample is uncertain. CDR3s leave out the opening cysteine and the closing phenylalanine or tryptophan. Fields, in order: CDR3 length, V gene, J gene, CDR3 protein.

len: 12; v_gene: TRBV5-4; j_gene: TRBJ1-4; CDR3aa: ASSYRDRDEKLF
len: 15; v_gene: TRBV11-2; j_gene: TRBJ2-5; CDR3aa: ASSLQLKGRGQETQY
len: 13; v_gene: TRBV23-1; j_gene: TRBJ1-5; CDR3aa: ASSQISPGEKPQH
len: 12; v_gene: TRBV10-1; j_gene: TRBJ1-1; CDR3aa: TPRRGQLNTEAF
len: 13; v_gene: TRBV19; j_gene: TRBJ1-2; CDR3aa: ASSSGPMGNYGYT
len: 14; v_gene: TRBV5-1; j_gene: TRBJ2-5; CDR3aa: ASSLGLAGVEETQY
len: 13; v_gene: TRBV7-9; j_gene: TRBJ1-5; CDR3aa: ASSLGRDSNQPQH
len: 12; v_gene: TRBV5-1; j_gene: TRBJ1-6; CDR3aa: ASSPGQGNSPLH
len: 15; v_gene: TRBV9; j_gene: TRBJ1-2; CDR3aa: ASSVGMGAGGFGGYT
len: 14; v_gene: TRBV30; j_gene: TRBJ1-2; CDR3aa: AWSARDQTGNYGYT
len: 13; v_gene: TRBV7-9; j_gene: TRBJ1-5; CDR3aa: ASSLGQSSNQPQH
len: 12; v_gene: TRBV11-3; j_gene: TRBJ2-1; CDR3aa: ASSLGGDGNEQF
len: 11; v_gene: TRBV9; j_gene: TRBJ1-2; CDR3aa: ASSQGVNYGYT
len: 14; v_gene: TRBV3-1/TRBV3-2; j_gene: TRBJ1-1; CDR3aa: ASSQRTGGAATEAF
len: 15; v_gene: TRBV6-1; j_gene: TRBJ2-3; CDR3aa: ASSEFYSGPLGDTQY
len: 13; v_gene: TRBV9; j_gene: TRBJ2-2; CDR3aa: ASSVGSLWTGELF
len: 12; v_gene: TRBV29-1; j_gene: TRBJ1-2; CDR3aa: SVGGDRGYYGYT
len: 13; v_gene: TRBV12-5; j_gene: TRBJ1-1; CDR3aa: ASGLVLGRSTEAF
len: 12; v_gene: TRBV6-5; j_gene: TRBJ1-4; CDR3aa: ASSSDHLTKKLF
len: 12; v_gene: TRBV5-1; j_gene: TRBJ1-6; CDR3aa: ASRPGQGTSPLH
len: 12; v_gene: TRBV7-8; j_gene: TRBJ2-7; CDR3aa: ASSTREVVYEQY
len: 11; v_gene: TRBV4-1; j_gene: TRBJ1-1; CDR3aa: ASSARDESEAF
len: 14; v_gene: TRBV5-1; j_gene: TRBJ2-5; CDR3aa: ASSLTGSLRQETQY
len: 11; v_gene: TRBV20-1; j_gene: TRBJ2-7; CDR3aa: SASLAGGFEQY
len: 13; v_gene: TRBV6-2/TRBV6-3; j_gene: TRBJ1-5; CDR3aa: ASSWPRQGNQPQH
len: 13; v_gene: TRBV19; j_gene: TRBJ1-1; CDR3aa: ASSIGTGLGTEAF
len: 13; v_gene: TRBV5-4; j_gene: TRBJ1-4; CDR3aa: ASSQEGRRNEKLF
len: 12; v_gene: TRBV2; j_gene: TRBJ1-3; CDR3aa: ASSEGVSGNTIY
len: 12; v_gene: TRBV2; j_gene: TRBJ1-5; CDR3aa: ASKGQGAGQPQH
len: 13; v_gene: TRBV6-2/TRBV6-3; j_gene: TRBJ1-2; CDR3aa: ASSGRGQGWYGYT
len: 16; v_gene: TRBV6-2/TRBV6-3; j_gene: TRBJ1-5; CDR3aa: ASSYARREAVVNQPQH
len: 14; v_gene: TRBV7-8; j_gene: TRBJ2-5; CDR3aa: ASSSSLAGGQETQY
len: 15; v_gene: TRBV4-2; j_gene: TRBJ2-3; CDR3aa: ASSQQPSGGALDTQY
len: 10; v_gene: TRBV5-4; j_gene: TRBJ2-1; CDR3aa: ASSKGTGEQF
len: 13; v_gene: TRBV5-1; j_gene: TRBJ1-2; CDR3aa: ASRERETSGYGYT
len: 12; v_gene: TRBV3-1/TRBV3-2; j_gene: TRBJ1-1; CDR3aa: ASSQVTGNTEAF